The 4 T cell receptor beta chains presented below share a single source sample, sequenced in a study of control samples from healthy donors and cancer patients. TCRdb keeps only in-frame clones here, not all; method: immunoSEQ multiplex PCR. Of 150,000 to 160,000 clones listed, around 95% are singletons. The sequenced sample consisted of blood. These TCRs come from a middle-aged man in good health.

The chain is built from TRBV30 and TRBJ1-1; tentatively, D is TRBD1 (6 bases). CDR1 is GTSNPN and CDR2 is SVGIG in the germline V gene (reference sequence). The CDR3 loop spans 13 amino acids. V lost 3 bases, J lost 1 base, and 9 bases lay in between. The DNA of the CDR3 is TGTGCCTGGAGCCCCAGGGGGAACACTGAAGCTTTCTTT. Translated, it gives CAWSPRGNTEAFF.

The chain uses TRBV19 and TRBJ2-7; a possible D gene is TRBD1 (5 bases). Germline V CDR1 and CDR2: LNHDA, SQIVND (reference sequence). The CDR3 extends over 13 amino acids. The V and J ends lost 5 bases and 1 base respectively, with 9 bases between them. CDR3 loop: CASSVGDSYEQYF. The DNA of the CDR3 is TGTGCCAGTAGTGTAGGGGATTCCTACGAGCAGTACTTC.

V and J are TRBV5-6 and TRBJ1-1; D call uncertain. CDR3 size: 14 residues. V lost 2 bases and J lost 0, with 8 bases in between. The germline V gene has CDR1 SGHDT and CDR2 YYEEEE. This CDR3 is CASSFGGMNTEAFF. CDR3 nucleotide sequence: TGTGCCAGCAGCTTCGGCGGTATGAACACTGAAGCTTTCTTT.

The rearrangement uses TRBV30 and TRBJ2-7, with 8 bases matching TRBD1. The V gene end was trimmed by 0 bases and the J gene end by 5 bases; junction bases not matched to a gene: 6. CDR3 length: 14 amino acids. CDR1 and CDR2 from the germline V gene are GTSNPN and SVGIG (reference sequence). This CDR3 is CAWSVPNRGDEQYF. The CDR3 DNA follows: TGTGCCTGGAGTGTACCAAACAGGGGGGACGAGCAGTACTTC. The variable domain in full, completed from reference TRBV30 and TRBJ2-7, reads SQTIHQWPATLVQPVGSPLSLECTVEGTSNPNLYWYRQAAGRGLQLLFYSVGIGQISSEVPQNLSASRPQDRQFILSSKKLLLSDSGFYLCAWSVPNRGDEQYFGPGTRLTVT.